This T cell receptor beta chain is from a study of identical twins. Findings and caveats of the study: Excess sharing between twins was weaker in beta out-of-frame sequences.

This clonotype was observed at least ten times. The target antigen is unknown. A template switching step contributed a universal primer site, while unique molecular identifiers were present in the cDNA. In TCRdb, the 5' RACE reads were re-called with MiXCR into one record per CDR3 protein. Here the sample spans some 500,000 distinct CDR3 sequences, less than 25% being singletons. Germline V CDR1 and CDR2: SGHVS, FNYEAQ. The ends were cut back, 1 base at V and 2 bases at J, with 15 bases in the middle. CDR3 length equals 16 residues. This sample also appeared in a second study, on T cells expressing NK-cell markers. That source adds: A few of the donors also had these clonotypes leading their CD3+CD56-NKG2C+ fraction.

Sequencing was carried out using CD4+ T cells sorted from blood. The rearrangement uses TRBV7-6 and TRBJ2-7; no firm D call. This clonotype originated in a woman under 30 in good health. The CDR3 sequence: CASSLEPGPNPYEQYF. CDR3 DNA: TGTGCCAGCAGCTTAGAGCCAGGCCCAAACCCCTACGAGCAGTACTTC.